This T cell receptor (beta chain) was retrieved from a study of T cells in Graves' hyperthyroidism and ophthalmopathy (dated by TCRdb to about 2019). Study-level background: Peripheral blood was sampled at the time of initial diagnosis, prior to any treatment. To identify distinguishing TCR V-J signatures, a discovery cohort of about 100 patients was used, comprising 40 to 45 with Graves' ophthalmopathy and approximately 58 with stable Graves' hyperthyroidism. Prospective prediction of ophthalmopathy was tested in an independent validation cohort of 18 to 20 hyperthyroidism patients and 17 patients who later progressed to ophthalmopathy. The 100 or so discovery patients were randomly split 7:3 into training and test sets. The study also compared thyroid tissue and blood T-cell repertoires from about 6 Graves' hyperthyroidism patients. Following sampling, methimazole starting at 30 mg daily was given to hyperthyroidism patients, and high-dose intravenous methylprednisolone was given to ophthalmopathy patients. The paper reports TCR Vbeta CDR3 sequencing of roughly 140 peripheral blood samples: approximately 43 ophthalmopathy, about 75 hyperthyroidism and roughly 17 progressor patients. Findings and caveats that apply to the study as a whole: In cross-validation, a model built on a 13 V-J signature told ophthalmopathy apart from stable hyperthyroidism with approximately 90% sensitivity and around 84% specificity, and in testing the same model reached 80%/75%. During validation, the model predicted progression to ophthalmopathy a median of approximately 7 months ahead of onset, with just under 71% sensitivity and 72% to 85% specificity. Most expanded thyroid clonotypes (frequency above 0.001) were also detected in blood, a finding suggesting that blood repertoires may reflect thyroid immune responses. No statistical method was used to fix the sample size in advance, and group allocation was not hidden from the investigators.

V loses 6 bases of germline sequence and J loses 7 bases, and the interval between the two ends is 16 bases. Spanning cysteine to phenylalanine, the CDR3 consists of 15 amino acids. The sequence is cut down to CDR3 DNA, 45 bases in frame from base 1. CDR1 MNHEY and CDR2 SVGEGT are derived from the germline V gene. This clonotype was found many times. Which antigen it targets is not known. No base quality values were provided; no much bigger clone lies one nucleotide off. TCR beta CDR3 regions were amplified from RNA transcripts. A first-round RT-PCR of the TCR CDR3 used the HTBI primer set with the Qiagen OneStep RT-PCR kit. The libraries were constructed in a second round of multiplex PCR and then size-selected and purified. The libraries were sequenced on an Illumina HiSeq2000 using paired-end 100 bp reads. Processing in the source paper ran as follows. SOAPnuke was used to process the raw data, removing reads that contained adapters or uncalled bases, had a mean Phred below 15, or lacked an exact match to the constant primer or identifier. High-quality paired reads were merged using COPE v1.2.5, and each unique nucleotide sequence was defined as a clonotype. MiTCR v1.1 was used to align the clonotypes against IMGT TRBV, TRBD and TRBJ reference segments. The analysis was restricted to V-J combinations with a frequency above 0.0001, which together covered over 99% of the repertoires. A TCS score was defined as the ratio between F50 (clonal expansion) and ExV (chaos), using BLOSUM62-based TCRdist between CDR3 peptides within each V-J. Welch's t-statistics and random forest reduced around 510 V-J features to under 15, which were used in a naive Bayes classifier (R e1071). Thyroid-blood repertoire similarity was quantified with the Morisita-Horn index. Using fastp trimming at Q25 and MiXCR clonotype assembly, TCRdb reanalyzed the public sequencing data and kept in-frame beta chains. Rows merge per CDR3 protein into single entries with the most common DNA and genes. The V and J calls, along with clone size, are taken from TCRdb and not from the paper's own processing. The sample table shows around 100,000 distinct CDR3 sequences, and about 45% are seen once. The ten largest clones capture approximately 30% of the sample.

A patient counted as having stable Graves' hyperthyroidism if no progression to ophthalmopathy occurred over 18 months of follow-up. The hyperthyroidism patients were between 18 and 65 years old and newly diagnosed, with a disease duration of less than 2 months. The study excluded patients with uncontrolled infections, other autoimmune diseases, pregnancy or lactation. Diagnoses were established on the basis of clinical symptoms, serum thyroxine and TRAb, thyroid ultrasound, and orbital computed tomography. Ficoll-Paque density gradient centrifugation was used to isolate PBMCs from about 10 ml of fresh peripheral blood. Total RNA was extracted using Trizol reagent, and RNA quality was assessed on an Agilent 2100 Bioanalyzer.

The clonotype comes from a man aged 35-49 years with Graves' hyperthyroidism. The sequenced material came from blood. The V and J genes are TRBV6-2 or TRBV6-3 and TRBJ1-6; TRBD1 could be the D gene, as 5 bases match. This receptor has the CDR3 CASRADMGLNSPLHF. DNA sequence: TGTGCCAGCAGAGCCGACATGGGACTAAATTCACCCCTCCACTTT.